Listed below are T cell receptor beta chains from one sample, sequenced in a study of response to subunit inactivated influenza vaccine. TCRdb reprocessed the RT-PCR reads with MiXCR, giving one entry per CDR3 protein. Counted here are 530,000 or so distinct CDR3 sequences, approximately 15% occurring once; the ten biggest clones make up around 10%. The source material was PBMCs from blood, sampled approximately 12 days after vaccination. The source of these receptors is a man aged 50-59 years who received an inactivated influenza vaccine. CDR3s include the opening cysteine and the closing phenylalanine or tryptophan. Fields, in order: V gene, J gene, CDR3 protein.

v_call: TRBV24-1; j_call: TRBJ1-5; cdr3_aa: CATSDSSGRSNQPQHF
v_call: TRBV20-1; j_call: TRBJ2-7; cdr3_aa: CSARDTSLGYEQYF
v_call: TRBV6-2/TRBV6-3; j_call: TRBJ2-7; cdr3_aa: CASSDNEQYF
v_call: TRBV7-8; j_call: TRBJ2-5; cdr3_aa: CASSSDQIGVTQYF
v_call: TRBV4-3; j_call: TRBJ2-1; cdr3_aa: CASSPGTSGPSYNEQFF
v_call: TRBV20-1; j_call: TRBJ1-4; cdr3_aa: CSARQTTNEKLFF
v_call: TRBV20-1; j_call: TRBJ2-1; cdr3_aa: CSASRGLYNEQFF
v_call: TRBV5-5; j_call: TRBJ2-2; cdr3_aa: CASSLGTKNTGELFF
v_call: TRBV7-2; j_call: TRBJ2-5; cdr3_aa: CASSLGPTATGVGETQYF
v_call: TRBV3-1; j_call: TRBJ2-7; cdr3_aa: CASSQSAGPYEQYF
v_call: TRBV7-2; j_call: TRBJ1-6; cdr3_aa: CASSLDTRAVDSPLHF
v_call: TRBV7-2; j_call: TRBJ1-1; cdr3_aa: CASSTAAGTNTEAFF
v_call: TRBV12-3/TRBV12-4; j_call: TRBJ2-7; cdr3_aa: CASSSRGDEQYF
v_call: TRBV5-1; j_call: TRBJ2-7; cdr3_aa: CASTPGQRVSYEQYF
v_call: TRBV7-2; j_call: TRBJ1-4; cdr3_aa: CASSLQVATNEKLFF
v_call: TRBV20-1; j_call: TRBJ2-3; cdr3_aa: CSAEPRDRVWSATQYF
v_call: TRBV7-8; j_call: TRBJ2-1; cdr3_aa: CASSLGPGVDEQFF
v_call: TRBV28; j_call: TRBJ2-7; cdr3_aa: CASSLGVGTGNSYEQYF
v_call: TRBV12-3/TRBV12-4; j_call: TRBJ2-1; cdr3_aa: CASSSPSGRAKNEQFF
v_call: TRBV3-1; j_call: TRBJ1-4; cdr3_aa: CASSLHGGSTNEKLFF
v_call: TRBV28; j_call: TRBJ2-3; cdr3_aa: CASRGPGSTDTQYF
v_call: TRBV10-3; j_call: TRBJ2-3; cdr3_aa: CAIRGEVADTQYF
v_call: TRBV4-1; j_call: TRBJ2-3; cdr3_aa: CASSHQGTDTQYF